This T cell receptor (beta chain) was obtained from a study of T cell responses to AZD1222 COVID-19 vaccine. Researchers grouped second doses given at about 4 or about 12 weeks into one pool. Study-level findings and limits: The CD4 TCRs associated with vaccination extended across spike and predominated at 160-218 and 743-854. Clonal diversity may have been underestimated, and the donors were mostly white British, with more females than males. A reported finding is that nearly half of spike-specific TCRs target unmutated variant regions.

In this sample, this clone turned up a few times. The antigen remains undetermined. Only in-frame clones appear in the TCRdb table, and some are missing; sequencing was by immunoSEQ multiplex PCR. The sample yields 150,000 or so clones, around 93% seen once. The CDR3 consists of 15 residues. The germline V gene has CDR1 LNHDA and CDR2 SQIVND (reference sequence). Losses at the gene ends were 5 bases for V and 7 bases for J; bases not matched to a gene: 10. The chain recombines TRBV19 with TRBJ2-7, with TRBD2 matching over 11 bases. This clonotype originated in an adult who received the AZD1222 COVID-19 vaccine. This specimen was peripheral blood, taken 28 days after the second AZD1222 dose. The CDR3 coding sequence is TGTGCCAGTAGTTTAACTAGCGGGAGTCTCCAAGAGCAGTACTTC. Amino acids: CASSLTSGSLQEQYF.